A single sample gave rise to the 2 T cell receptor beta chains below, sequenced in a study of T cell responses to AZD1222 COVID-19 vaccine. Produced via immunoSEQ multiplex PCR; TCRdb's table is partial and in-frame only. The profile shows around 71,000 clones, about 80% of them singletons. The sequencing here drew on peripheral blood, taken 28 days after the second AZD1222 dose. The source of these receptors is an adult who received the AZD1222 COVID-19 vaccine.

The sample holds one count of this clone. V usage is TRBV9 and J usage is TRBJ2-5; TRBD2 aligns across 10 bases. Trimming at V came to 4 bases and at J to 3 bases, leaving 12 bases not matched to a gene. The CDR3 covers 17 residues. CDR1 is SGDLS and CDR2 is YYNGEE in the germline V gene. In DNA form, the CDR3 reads TGTGCCAGCAGCCCTACACTACAAGCGGGGGGGAAAGAGACCCAGTACTTC. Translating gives CASSPTLQAGGKETQYF.

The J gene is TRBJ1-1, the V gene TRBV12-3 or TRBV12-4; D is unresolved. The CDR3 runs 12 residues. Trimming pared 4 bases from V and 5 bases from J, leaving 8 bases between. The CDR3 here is CASSSIGTEAFF. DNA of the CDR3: TGTGCCAGCAGTTCTATAGGAACTGAAGCTTTCTTT.